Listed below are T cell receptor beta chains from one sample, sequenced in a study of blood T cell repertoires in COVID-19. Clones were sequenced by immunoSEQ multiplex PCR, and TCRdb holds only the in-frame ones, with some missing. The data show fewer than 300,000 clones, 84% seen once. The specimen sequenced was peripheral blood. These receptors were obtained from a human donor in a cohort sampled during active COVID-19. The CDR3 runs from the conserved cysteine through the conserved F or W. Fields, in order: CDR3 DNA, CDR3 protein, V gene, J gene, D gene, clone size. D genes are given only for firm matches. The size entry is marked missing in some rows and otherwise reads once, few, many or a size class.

DNA: TGTGCCAGCAGCCAAGACCTAACGAGGCTGTTTTTT; CDR3: CASSQDLTRLFF; V: TRBV3-1/TRBV3-2; J: TRBJ1-4; D: NA; size: NA
DNA: TGTGCCAGCAGTAACCGGGACAGGAGCTACGAGCAGTACTTC; CDR3: CASSNRDRSYEQYF; V: TRBV6-5; J: TRBJ2-7; D: TRBD1; size: NA
DNA: TGTGCCAGCAGCCAAGGAGCGTTAGCGGGATTCGACGAGCAGTACTTC; CDR3: CASSQGALAGFDEQYF; V: TRBV3-1/TRBV3-2; J: TRBJ2-7; D: TRBD2; size: few
DNA: TGTGCCAGCAGCTCACTGACTAGCGGGACGGGTGAGCAGTACTTC; CDR3: CASSSLTSGTGEQYF; V: TRBV7-8; J: TRBJ2-7; D: TRBD2; size: NA
DNA: TGTGCCACCAGCCGGGACAGGTCCAATGAGCAGTTCTTC; CDR3: CATSRDRSNEQFF; V: TRBV24-1; J: TRBJ2-1; D: TRBD1; size: NA
DNA: TGTGCCAGCTCACCACTGTTCAGCTCCTACGAGCAGTACTTC; CDR3: CASSPLFSSYEQYF; V: TRBV18; J: TRBJ2-7; D: NA; size: NA
DNA: TGTGCCAGCAGTGAAGGGAACGGGAGGGCCTACTTC; CDR3: CASSEGNGRAYF; V: TRBV6-1; J: TRBJ2-5; D: TRBD2; size: NA
DNA: TGTGCCAGTAGTAACTCCAGGGGCGGGGGCTACACCTTC; CDR3: CASSNSRGGGYTF; V: TRBV19; J: TRBJ1-2; D: NA; size: NA
DNA: TGTGCCAGCAGCTTAGGGGACAGGGGGCTGGGAGAGACCCAGTACTTC; CDR3: CASSLGDRGLGETQYF; V: TRBV7-2; J: TRBJ2-5; D: TRBD1; size: NA
DNA: TGCGCCAGCAGCCAAGCGGGGGGATGGGGCACTGAAGCTTTCTTT; CDR3: CASSQAGGWGTEAFF; V: TRBV4-1; J: TRBJ1-1; D: NA; size: NA
DNA: TGTGCCAGCAGCCCCCCGGGACTAACGTACCAAGAGACCCAGTACTTC; CDR3: CASSPPGLTYQETQYF; V: TRBV7-8; J: TRBJ2-5; D: TRBD2; size: NA
DNA: TGCGCCAGCAGCCAAGTGGCGGGGCCTTCCTACGAGCAGTACTTC; CDR3: CASSQVAGPSYEQYF; V: TRBV4-1; J: TRBJ2-7; D: NA; size: NA
DNA: TGTGCCAGTAGTGTTGCGGAGATAGGTAACACCGGGGAGCTGTTTTTT; CDR3: CASSVAEIGNTGELFF; V: TRBV19; J: TRBJ2-2; D: NA; size: NA
DNA: TGCGCCAGCAGCTTAGAAGAAACCGGGACTAGCGGGAGTGTATTT; CDR3: CASSLEETGTSGSVF; V: TRBV5-1; J: TRBJ2-3; D: TRBD2; size: NA
DNA: TGTGCCACCAGCAGGGACAGGGCCCAAGAGACCCAGTACTTC; CDR3: CATSRDRAQETQYF; V: TRBV15; J: TRBJ2-5; D: TRBD1; size: once
DNA: TGTGCCAGCAGTTTACTCTGGACTAGCGGGGGGGCCGGGGAGCAGTTCTTC; CDR3: CASSLLWTSGGAGEQFF; V: TRBV27; J: TRBJ2-1; D: TRBD2; size: NA
DNA: TGTGCCAGCAGATACAGGGGGCAGAGTGAAAAACTGTTTTTT; CDR3: CASRYRGQSEKLFF; V: TRBV28; J: TRBJ1-4; D: TRBD1; size: NA
DNA: TGTGCCAGCAGTGAAGCGTTCACTTCTGGAAACACCATATATTTT; CDR3: CASSEAFTSGNTIYF; V: TRBV2; J: TRBJ1-3; D: NA; size: NA
DNA: TGCGCCAGCAGCCGGAGACAGGGCACTGAAGCTTTCTTT; CDR3: CASSRRQGTEAFF; V: TRBV5-1; J: TRBJ1-1; D: TRBD1; size: NA
DNA: TGTGCCAGCAGCCCTCGACAGAAGGTACAAGAGACCCAGTACTTC; CDR3: CASSPRQKVQETQYF; V: TRBV11-2; J: TRBJ2-5; D: NA; size: NA
DNA: TGTGCCAGCAGCCCCGATCCAGGGATGCGCGAGCAGTACTTC; CDR3: CASSPDPGMREQYF; V: TRBV5-5; J: TRBJ2-7; D: NA; size: NA
DNA: TGTGCCAGCAGCCAAGGGACAGGGTTAGGTTCACCCCTCCACTTT; CDR3: CASSQGTGLGSPLHF; V: TRBV3-1/TRBV3-2; J: TRBJ1-6; D: TRBD1; size: NA
DNA: TGTGCCAGCAAGGAGGACAGAGCTAACTATGGCTACACCTTC; CDR3: CASKEDRANYGYTF; V: TRBV2; J: TRBJ1-2; D: NA; size: NA
DNA: TGTGCCAGCAGCTTAAGGACATATAATTCACCCCTCCACTTT; CDR3: CASSLRTYNSPLHF; V: TRBV11-2; J: TRBJ1-6; D: NA; size: NA
DNA: TGTGCCAGCAGCTTTGATGGGGCTTCTGGAAACACCATATATTTT; CDR3: CASSFDGASGNTIYF; V: TRBV5-6; J: TRBJ1-3; D: NA; size: NA
DNA: TGTGCCAGCAGTTATCCGGGACTAGCGGGCAATGAGCAGTTCTTC; CDR3: CASSYPGLAGNEQFF; V: TRBV6-2/TRBV6-3; J: TRBJ2-1; D: TRBD2; size: NA
DNA: TGTGCCAGCAGCTTAACGCCTAGCGGGGAAAAAGAGACCCAGTACTTC; CDR3: CASSLTPSGEKETQYF; V: TRBV11-2; J: TRBJ2-5; D: TRBD2; size: NA
DNA: TGTGCCAGCAGCCAAGGGGGGGGCTCTGGAAACACCATATATTTT; CDR3: CASSQGGGSGNTIYF; V: TRBV3-1/TRBV3-2; J: TRBJ1-3; D: NA; size: NA
DNA: TGTGCCAGCAGTTCTGGGAGTTCTCAGCCCCAGCATTTT; CDR3: CASSSGSSQPQHF; V: TRBV12-3/TRBV12-4; J: TRBJ1-5; D: NA; size: NA
DNA: TGCGCCAGCAGTACATCTAGCGGGCAATACAATGAGCAGTTCTTC; CDR3: CASSTSSGQYNEQFF; V: TRBV10-1; J: TRBJ2-1; D: TRBD2; size: NA
DNA: TGCGCCAGCAGCTTGCCCAGCGGGAGTAGCGAAAACATTCAGTACTTC; CDR3: CASSLPSGSSENIQYF; V: TRBV5-1; J: TRBJ2-4; D: TRBD2; size: NA
DNA: TGTGCCAGCCGAGCGGGGGGGAACACTGAAGCTTTCTTT; CDR3: CASRAGGNTEAFF; V: TRBV28; J: TRBJ1-1; D: NA; size: NA
DNA: TGTGCCAGCAGTTACACCCGTAGCTCCTACGAGCAGTACTTC; CDR3: CASSYTRSSYEQYF; V: TRBV6-5; J: TRBJ2-7; D: NA; size: NA
DNA: TGCGCCAGCAGCCTACAACAGAGCGGGACCTACAATGAGCAGTTCTTC; CDR3: CASSLQQSGTYNEQFF; V: TRBV5-1; J: TRBJ2-1; D: TRBD2; size: NA
DNA: TGTGCCAGCAGCAGGGCAGGTTGCCCCTACGAGCAGTACTTC; CDR3: CASSRAGCPYEQYF; V: TRBV21-1; J: TRBJ2-7; D: NA; size: NA
DNA: TGTGCCAGCAGAGATCGGACAGGGAGTGTACGTGAAAAACTGTTTTTT; CDR3: CASRDRTGSVREKLFF; V: TRBV2; J: TRBJ1-4; D: TRBD1; size: NA
DNA: TGTGCCAGCAGTCTAATTAGCGGGCGCGGGTACGGTGAGCAGTTCTTC; CDR3: CASSLISGRGYGEQFF; V: TRBV27; J: TRBJ2-1; D: TRBD2; size: NA
DNA: TGCGCCAGCAGCTTCGGGGGGAGGCCCTCTGGGGCCAACGTCCTGACTTTC; CDR3: CASSFGGRPSGANVLTF; V: TRBV5-1; J: TRBJ2-6; D: TRBD2; size: NA
DNA: TGTGCCAGCAGCTCGAGAATAGCGGGGGGGCCCTACAATGAGCAGTTCTTC; CDR3: CASSSRIAGGPYNEQFF; V: TRBV27; J: TRBJ2-1; D: TRBD2; size: NA
DNA: TGTGCCAGCAGTGAAGCGCTTTGGACAGGGAACGGCTACACCTTC; CDR3: CASSEALWTGNGYTF; V: TRBV6-1; J: TRBJ1-2; D: TRBD1; size: many
DNA: TGTGCCAGCAGTTTTAGGGGTGCGCGACCCCAGCATTTT; CDR3: CASSFRGARPQHF; V: TRBV28; J: TRBJ1-5; D: NA; size: NA
DNA: TGTGCCAGCAGTCGACCCCCCCGACAGTACTATGGCTACACCTTC; CDR3: CASSRPPRQYYGYTF; V: TRBV28; J: TRBJ1-2; D: NA; size: NA
DNA: TGTGCCAGCAGCTTGTCCCGGGACAGGGCGGCTGAAGCTTTCTTT; CDR3: CASSLSRDRAAEAFF; V: TRBV11-2; J: TRBJ1-1; D: TRBD1; size: once
DNA: TGTGCCAGCACCGGAGACAGCAACACAGATACGCAGTATTTT; CDR3: CASTGDSNTDTQYF; V: TRBV3-1/TRBV3-2; J: TRBJ2-3; D: NA; size: NA
DNA: TGTGCCAGCAGCCAAGATAATTTGGTGGCGGGCGCAGGAGACAAAAACATTCAGTACTTC; CDR3: CASSQDNLVAGAGDKNIQYF; V: TRBV4-2; J: TRBJ2-4; D: NA; size: NA